Listed below are T cell receptor beta chains from one sample, sequenced in a study of blood T cell repertoires in COVID-19. Sequencing was performed with immunoSEQ multiplex PCR; in TCRdb, only in-frame clones are kept and a portion is missing. The table records approximately 190,000 clones, more than 75% of them present only once. Input material: peripheral blood. The receptors derive from an older woman with COVID-19, enrolled during active disease. Each CDR3 is given with its conserved first and last residue. The D gene is left open where the match is weak. Only some rows state a clone size, as once, few, many or a class for expanded clones.

j_call v_call d_call clone_size cdr3_nt cdr3_aa
TRBJ1-6 TRBV28 TRBD1 NA TGTGCCAGCAGTTGGACGGACAGGACGAGCTCCTATAATTCACCCCTCCACTTT CASSWTDRTSSYNSPLHF
TRBJ2-5 TRBV7-2 TRBD2 NA TGTGCCAGCAGCCCCCAAGGGCGGGGGGGAGAGACCCAGTACTTC CASSPQGRGGETQYF
TRBJ1-2 TRBV5-1 NA NA TGCGCCAGCAGAAGCGGCAGCGCAGGCTATGGCTACACCTTC CASRSGSAGYGYTF
TRBJ1-2 TRBV28 NA NA TGTGCCAGCAGTCCCTCCCGTGACTATGGCTACACCTTC CASSPSRDYGYTF
TRBJ2-1 TRBV4-3 TRBD2 NA TGCGCCAGCAGCCAAGATCCCCTAGCGGGCTTCAATGAGCAGTTCTTC CASSQDPLAGFNEQFF
TRBJ1-4 TRBV5-5 TRBD1 NA TGTGCCAGCAGCCTGACAGGGGCAGATGATGAAAAACTGTTTTTT CASSLTGADDEKLFF
TRBJ1-2 TRBV28 NA NA TGTGCCAGCAGCGGGAGGGCCCCTTATGGCTACACCTTC CASSGRAPYGYTF
TRBJ1-2 TRBV6-5 NA NA TGTGCCAGCAGTTACCAGGGCGGCTACACCTTC CASSYQGGYTF
TRBJ2-1 TRBV7-3 TRBD2 NA TGTGCCAGCAGCTTCCGAGGACTAGCGGGACACTACAATGAGCAGTTCTTC CASSFRGLAGHYNEQFF
TRBJ2-3 TRBV9 TRBD2 NA TGTGCCAGCAGCGGACTAGCGGGGGGGCCACCTTCTAGCACAGATACGCAGTATTTT CASSGLAGGPPSSTDTQYF
TRBJ1-2 TRBV11-2 NA NA TGTGCCAGCAGCTTATGGTCAGGCGATGATGGCTACACCTTC CASSLWSGDDGYTF
TRBJ2-7 TRBV30 NA NA TGTGCCTGGAGTGTAAACAGCCCCTACGAGCAGTACTTC CAWSVNSPYEQYF
TRBJ2-3 TRBV9 TRBD2 NA TGTGCCAGCAGCGTAGCGGGACTAGCGTACACAGATACGCAGTATTTT CASSVAGLAYTDTQYF
TRBJ1-2 TRBV29-1 NA once TGCAGCGTTTCCCGGGGGGATGGTGGCTACACCTTC CSVSRGDGGYTF